The rows below give T cell receptor beta chains drawn from one sample of a study of shared clonotypes between healthy human individuals. Only in-frame clones appear in the TCRdb table, and some are missing; sequencing was by immunoSEQ multiplex PCR. Of about 2.4 million clones listed, 80% to 95% are singletons. Sequenced: naive CD4+ T cells from PBMCs. These TCRs come from a man younger than 35 in good health. Some clones in this sample may be carry-over from other donors' samples. Both conserved end residues are part of each CDR3. A D gene is named only where the DNA matches it firmly. Only some rows state a clone size, as once, few, many or a class for expanded clones.

V gene	D gene	CDR3 length	J gene	clone size	CDR3 protein	CDR3 DNA
TRBV18	TRBD1	16	TRBJ2-3	.	CASSPAGTASTDTQYF	TGTGCCAGCTCACCAGCCGGGACAGCGAGCACAGATACGCAGTATTTT
TRBV14	.	15	TRBJ1-2	.	CASSQVPGLLDGYTF	TGTGCCAGCAGCCAAGTCCCAGGGCTTCTCGATGGCTACACCTTC
TRBV29-1	TRBD1	11	TRBJ1-1	.	CSVLLRGQAFF	TGCAGCGTCCTGCTCAGGGGGCAAGCTTTCTTT
TRBV6-5	TRBD2	15	TRBJ2-7	once	CASRRGGRTAYEQYF	TGTGCCAGCAGGCGTGGCGGGAGGACGGCCTACGAGCAGTACTTC
TRBV5-1	TRBD2	19	TRBJ2-5	.	CASSLVYGTSGRPPETQYF	TGCGCCAGCAGCTTGGTATATGGGACTAGCGGGAGACCCCCAGAGACCCAGTACTTC
TRBV4-3	.	16	TRBJ2-1	.	CASSRRTGRDRYEQFF	TGCGCCAGCAGCCGGAGAACAGGGCGAGATCGGTATGAGCAGTTCTTC
TRBV5-4	TRBD1	14	TRBJ2-3	once	CASSWDRGSDTQYF	TGTGCCAGCAGCTGGGACAGGGGTTCTGATACGCAGTATTTT
TRBV7-8	.	16	TRBJ2-7	.	CASSLDRVSSSYEQYF	TGTGCCAGCAGCTTAGATAGGGTTTCGAGCTCCTACGAGCAGTACTTC
TRBV28	TRBD1	19	TRBJ2-7	.	CASSSTFSGGAHKGYEQYF	TGTGCCAGCAGCTCAACGTTTTCAGGGGGCGCACATAAAGGCTACGAGCAGTACTTC
TRBV20-1	TRBD2	11	TRBJ2-1	.	CSATTSGRQFF	TGCAGTGCTACGACTAGCGGGAGACAGTTCTTC
TRBV5-1	.	14	TRBJ1-1	.	CASSLVAGGAGSFF	.
TRBV27	.	13	TRBJ1-2	.	CASSYRAGYGYTF	TGTGCCAGCAGTTACAGGGCGGGCTATGGCTACACCTTC
TRBV7-8	.	16	TRBJ1-4	.	CASSPDRVATNEKLFF	TGTGCCAGCAGCCCCGACAGAGTTGCAACTAATGAAAAACTGTTTTTT
TRBV28	.	16	TRBJ2-1	.	CASSLTGLSSYNEQFF	TGTGCCAGCAGTCTTACCGGGCTAAGCTCCTACAATGAGCAGTTCTTC
TRBV5-1	.	16	TRBJ1-1	.	CASSLVPERRNTEAFF	TGCGCCAGCAGCTTGGTACCGGAAAGGAGGAACACTGAAGCTTTCTTT
TRBV19	.	13	TRBJ2-3	.	CASIDGYTDTQYF	TGTGCCAGTATCGACGGGTACACAGATACGCAGTATTTT
TRBV28	.	13	TRBJ2-7	once	CASSLGGSYEQYF	TGTGCCAGCAGTTTAGGGGGGTCCTACGAGCAGTACTTC
TRBV18	.	14	TRBJ2-7	once	CASSPPFLVHEQYF	TGTGCCAGCTCACCACCGTTTCTAGTCCACGAGCAGTACTTC
TRBV6-4	.	15	TRBJ1-2	.	CASSDSNSRGYGYTF	TGTGCCAGCAGTGACTCGAACTCCCGAGGGTATGGCTACACCTTC
TRBV5-4	TRBD1	16	TRBJ2-3	.	CASRRPGQGGTDTQYF	TGTGCCAGCAGGAGGCCGGGACAGGGCGGCACAGATACGCAGTATTTT
TRBV5-1	.	14	TRBJ1-4	.	CASSTGVVGEKLFF	TGCGCCAGCAGCACGGGGGTGGTAGGAGAAAAACTGTTTTTT
TRBV30	.	13	TRBJ1-5	.	CAWSGRLNQPQHF	TGTGCCTGGAGCGGACGACTCAATCAGCCCCAGCATTTT
TRBV19	TRBD2	16	TRBJ2-2	.	CASSPSGRAGTGELFF	TGTGCCAGTAGTCCTAGCGGGAGGGCCGGCACCGGGGAGCTGTTTTTT
TRBV18	.	14	TRBJ2-7	.	CASSPGRLTYEQYF	TGTGCCAGCTCGCCGGGACGGTTAACCTACGAGCAGTACTTC
TRBV7-6	.	11	TRBJ2-7	.	CASSSLGVQYF	TGTGCCAGCAGCTCCCTCGGGGTGCAGTACTTC
TRBV4-3	.	17	TRBJ2-3	.	CASSRGPPAGYTDTQYF	TGCGCCAGCAGCCGAGGGCCCCCGGCGGGCTACACAGATACGCAGTATTTT
TRBV30	.	14	TRBJ1-6	.	CAWILRVGASPLHF	TGTGCCTGGATTCTCAGGGTTGGTGCTTCACCCCTCCACTTT
TRBV4-1	TRBD1	18	TRBJ2-7	.	CASSHGKIVIQGSHEQYF	TGCGCCAGCAGCCATGGAAAGATAGTAATACAGGGGTCCCACGAGCAGTACTTC